The TCR beta chain described here comes from a study of blood T cell repertoires in COVID-19. About the research overall: Spain, Italy and the United States supplied samples that represented acute and convalescent COVID-19. The cDNA or gDNA used as material had been derived from T cells, B-cell-depleted T cells, or PBMCs.

The CDR3 has 19 amino acids. Germline CDR1 is KGHSH and CDR2 is LQKENI. The ends lost 3 bases at V and 3 bases at J; junction bases unmatched: 11. In the authors' methods: Reference gene primers were amplified, and this amplification served to estimate nucleated cell counts. Profiling relied on immunoSEQ multiplex PCR, and the TCRdb table lists in-frame clones only, not all of them. That table furnishes V, J and clone size, whereas the DNA furnished D and trimming. Among 130,000 to 150,000 clones, about 86% were seen once, and the ten largest hold more than 3.5%. This clone came up once. The sequenced material came from peripheral blood. The sequence came from a woman aged 35 to 49 with acute or convalescent COVID-19. V gene TRBV18 combines with J gene TRBJ2-1; 13 bases fit TRBD2. The CDR3: CASSPPLGLAGAGYNEQFF. For the CDR3, the DNA is TGTGCCAGCTCACCCCCGCTTGGACTAGCGGGAGCTGGCTACAATGAGCAGTTCTTC.